These 2 T cell receptor beta chains originate from one sample sequenced in a study of T-cell reconstitution after alpha-beta-depleted transplantation in children. TCRbeta library construction was performed incorporating unique molecular identifiers. MiXCR, run by TCRdb on the PCR reads, gives a single entry per CDR3 protein. Seen here are approximately 240,000 distinct CDR3 sequences, approximately 10% observed once, and the top ten hold 28%. The sample in question was PBMCs, obtained before TCRalphabeta/CD19-depleted stem cell transplant. These receptors originate from a child under two years old with acute myeloid leukemia, due to receive a stem cell transplant.

This sequence joins TRBV18 and TRBJ2-1; D is ambiguous. CDR3 length: 12 residues. Germline CDR1 reads KGHSH; CDR2 reads LQKENI. V was shortened by 3 bases and J by 9 bases, with 9 bases between the two germline ends. CDR3 loop: CASSPKGREQFF. DNA for the CDR3: TGTGCCAGCTCACCGAAAGGGCGTGAGCAGTTCTTC.

CDR3 nucleotides: TGTGCCAGCAGCTTAGAACCAGGGGGGGTCTACGAGCAGTACTTC. Its translation: CASSLEPGGVYEQYF. This chain uses TRBV7-3 with TRBJ2-7, with D perhaps TRBD1 or TRBD2 (7 bases each). Germline CDR1 and CDR2: SGHTA and FQGTGA. Trimming took 2 bases from V and 3 from J, leaving 14 bases between them. The CDR3 has 15 amino acids.